This T cell receptor beta chain was sequenced for a study of blood T cell repertoires in COVID-19. At the level of the study: In each case, the material was cDNA or gDNA derived from T cells, B-cell-depleted T cells, or PBMCs.

This clone came up once. Assay used: immunoSEQ multiplex PCR; TCRdb lists only in-frame clones, some missing. The table has 15,000 or so clones, approximately 92% seen once. Source material: peripheral blood. The TCR originated in a human donor with active COVID-19. The donor label of this sample is uncertain.

For the CDR3, the DNA is TGTGCCAGCAGCCAAGATCAGCGGGAGGGAGACATTCAGTACTTC. Translation gives CASSQDQREGDIQYF. The gene calls are TRBV3-1 (or the pseudogene TRBV3-2) and TRBJ2-4; TRBD2 matches at 10 bases. Unmatched junction bases numbered 4, after V lost 0 bases and J lost 8 bases. The CDR3 runs to 15 residues. CDR1 and CDR2 (germline): LGHDT, YNNKEL (reference sequence).